These 23 T cell receptor beta chains were all obtained from the same sample, sequenced in a study of blood T cell repertoires in COVID-19. Measured with immunoSEQ multiplex PCR; TCRdb has only the in-frame clones, and not every one. The sample contains 410,000 or so clones, 89% of which appear only once. The sample taken for sequencing was peripheral blood. The receptors derive from a woman aged 35 to 49 with COVID-19, enrolled during active disease.

J is TRBJ1-1 and V is TRBV9; TRBD1 is a possible D gene (5 bases). The CDR3 extends over 13 amino acids. The germline V and J ends were trimmed by 4 bases and 7 bases, with 14 bases remaining between them. CDR1 and CDR2 from the germline V gene are SGDLS and YYNGEE. CDR3 residues: CASSYLSTDEAFF. CDR3 coding DNA: TGTGCCAGCAGCTATTTATCGACAGATGAAGCTTTCTTT.

The chain has TRBV5-6 and TRBJ2-2; a weak D match, TRBD1 (6 bases). There are 15 residues in the CDR3. Trimming shortened V by 1 base and J by 4 bases, and 11 bases separated the two germline ends. CDR1 SGHDT and CDR2 YYEEEE come from the germline V gene. This chain's CDR3 is CASSLRRGITGELFF. The CDR3 nucleotides read TGTGCCAGCAGCTTGCGCAGGGGAATCACCGGGGAGCTGTTTTTT.

This clone was seen more than once but under ten times. The chain's CDR3 is CASSRSRGSPLHF. The CDR3 DNA sequence: TGTGCCAGCAGCCGTTCCAGGGGTTCACCCCTCCACTTT. The chain carries TRBV12-3 or TRBV12-4 and TRBJ1-6; possible D gene TRBD1, 6 bases. V gave up 6 bases and J gave up 9 bases, with 12 bases separating them. The CDR3 totals 13 residues.

The chain employs TRBV18 and TRBJ1-3; D remains ambiguous. Germline-derived CDR1 and CDR2 are KGHSH and LQKENI. Trimming shortened V by 7 bases and J by 4 bases, and 5 bases separated the two germline ends. CDR3 length: 11 amino acids. The DNA of the CDR3 is TGTGCCAGCTTCTTCGGAAACACCATATATTTT. Translating gives CASFFGNTIYF.

The chain carries TRBV6-2 or TRBV6-3 and TRBJ2-7; possibly TRBD2 for D (5 bases). The CDR3 loop spans 17 amino acids. V was trimmed by 3 bases and J by 0 bases, leaving 18 bases between them. CDR1 is MNHEY, CDR2 SVGEGT, per germline. In DNA form, the CDR3 reads TGTGCCAGCAGTTATGGCGGTAGGACTCGTAGCTCCTACGAGCAGTACTTC. It codes for CASSYGGRTRSSYEQYF.

In this sample, this clone turned up once. The chain is built from TRBV2 and TRBJ1-1, with D tentatively TRBD1 (6 bases). Germline-derived CDR1 and CDR2 are SNHLY and FYNNEI. This CDR3 is 13 amino acids long. V lost 11 bases, J lost 6 bases, and 19 bases lay in between. The CDR3 nucleotides are TGTGCCCTGGCGCCCCTGGGGGGGCCTGAAGCTTTCTTT. Protein product: CALAPLGGPEAFF.

The CDR3 DNA reads as TGTGCCAGCAGCTTGATGGGGGGTAGCAATCAGCCCCAGCATTTT. Residues: CASSLMGGSNQPQHF. This chain uses TRBV5-6 with TRBJ1-5; the D gene is possibly TRBD1 (5 bases). V gave up 1 base and J gave up 0 bases, with 8 bases separating them. Per the germline V gene, CDR1 is SGHDT and CDR2 is YYEEEE. The CDR3 spans 15 residues.

The chain recombines TRBV2 with TRBJ2-1; D may be TRBD1 (6 bases). Germline-derived CDR1 and CDR2 are SNHLY and FYNNEI. V lost 9 bases to trimming and J lost 0 bases, with 9 bases between them. The CDR3 loop spans 13 amino acids. The CDR3 is CASSDSSYNEQFF. The CDR3 region has the DNA TGTGCCAGTTCGGACAGCTCCTACAATGAGCAGTTCTTC.

The chain is built from TRBV18 and TRBJ2-3, with a tentative D call TRBD2 (5 bases). Germline V gene lookup returns CDR1 KGHSH and CDR2 LQKENI. The CDR3 totals 13 residues. V was trimmed by 5 bases and J by 5 bases, leaving 11 bases between them. The CDR3 nucleotides read TGTGCCAGCTCAGAGTCCCGGGAAGATACGCAGTATTTT. This gives the protein CASSESREDTQYF.

Here the CDR3 DNA reads TGTGCCAGCAGCTCGACAGGGGGATCTCGCGGCTACACCTTC. Encoded protein: CASSSTGGSRGYTF. The chain carries TRBV27 and TRBJ1-2, with 9 bases lining up with TRBD1. Trimming took 6 bases from V and 8 from J; bases not matched to a gene: 10. In germline, CDR1 is MNHEY, CDR2 SMNVEV (reference sequence). This CDR3 contains 14 residues.

The chain joins TRBV5-1 to TRBJ1-2, with D perhaps matching TRBD1 (6 bases). Between the trimmed V and J ends, which lost 5 bases and 3 bases, there was a span of 14 bases. CDR3 length equals 14 residues. The germline V gene encodes CDR1 SGHRS and CDR2 YFSETQ. For the CDR3, the DNA is TGCGCCAGCAGGACGACCTACAGGGACTATGGCTACACCTTC. As protein: CASRTTYRDYGYTF.

The chain has TRBV9 and TRBJ2-2; D gene unclear. V dropped 1 base and J dropped 0 bases, with 7 bases sitting between them. This CDR3 is 15 amino acids long. Germline V gene data show CDR1 as SGDLS and CDR2 as YYNGEE. CDR3 residues: CASSVSRTNTGELFF. DNA for the CDR3: TGTGCCAGCAGCGTATCCAGGACGAACACCGGGGAGCTGTTTTTT.

The CDR3 loop is CASSLKEGSPYEQYF. The CDR3 bases are TGTGCCAGCAGTTTAAAGGAGGGCAGCCCCTACGAGCAGTACTTC. The gene calls are TRBV27 and TRBJ2-7; a possible D gene is TRBD2 (6 bases). The CDR3 runs 15 residues. With 2 bases removed from V and 2 bases from J, the gap between germline ends came to 13 bases. Germline CDR1 is MNHEY and CDR2 is SMNVEV (reference sequence).

The gene calls are TRBV24-1 and TRBJ1-2, with TRBD1 identical over 8 bases. The V gene end was trimmed by 6 bases and the J gene end by 8 bases; junction bases not matched to a gene: 4. Per germline, CDR1 KGHDR and CDR2 SFDVKD. The CDR3 has 12 amino acids. CDR3 amino acids: CATSKRQGGYTF. In DNA form, the CDR3 reads TGTGCCACCAGTAAACGACAGGGGGGCTACACCTTC.

The chain recombines TRBV28 with TRBJ2-7; TRBD1 is a possible D gene (6 bases). This CDR3 comprises 15 residues. V dropped 5 bases and J dropped 3 bases, with 17 bases sitting between them. Germline loops: CDR1 MDHEN, CDR2 SYDVKM. The CDR3 region has the DNA TGTGCCAGCAGTCTCGCAGGGGCGGCGAACTACGAGCAGTACTTC. This sequence encodes CASSLAGAANYEQYF.

The chain employs TRBV11-1 and TRBJ1-6, with D perhaps matching TRBD1 (5 bases). V dropped 3 bases and J dropped 7 bases, with 13 bases sitting between them. The germline V gene encodes CDR1 SGHAT and CDR2 FQDESV (reference sequence). The CDR3 extends over 15 amino acids. This CDR3 reads CASSLPQGRNSPLHF. In DNA form, the CDR3 reads TGTGCCAGCAGCTTGCCCCAGGGTCGCAATTCACCCCTCCACTTT.

The J gene is TRBJ1-3, the V gene TRBV7-9, with D possibly being TRBD1 (5 bases). Germline V lookup: CDR1 SEHNR, CDR2 FQNEAQ (reference sequence). V lost 4 bases and J 4 bases, leaving 14 bases between the germline ends. The CDR3 is 15 amino acids. For the CDR3, the DNA is TGTGCCAGCAGCTCCCCTGCAGGGCTCGGAAACACCATATATTTT. It encodes CASSSPAGLGNTIYF.

In its sample, this clone was seen once. The CDR3 DNA reads as TGTGCCAGCAGTTACCCCCAGGGCGCGAACACCGGGGAGCTGTTTTTT. As protein: CASSYPQGANTGELFF. The chain has TRBV6-5 and TRBJ2-2; perhaps TRBD1 as D (5 bases). The V end was cut by 2 bases, the J end by 0 bases, with 10 bases between. The CDR3 is 16 amino acids. The germline CDR1 and CDR2 sequences are MNHEY and SVGAGI.

This clone was recorded only once. The chain combines TRBV5-6 with TRBJ2-7, with 10 bases fitting TRBD2. CDR3 length: 17 amino acids. The V gene's germline CDR1 is SGHDT and CDR2 YYEEEE. V dropped 0 bases and J dropped 3; count of bases not matched to a gene: 9. The CDR3 region has the DNA TGTGCCAGCAGCTTGGGGGCGGGACTAGCGTACATCTACGAGCAGTACTTC. It yields the protein CASSLGAGLAYIYEQYF.

The chain joins TRBV7-9 to TRBJ2-1; D gene uncertain. Trimming took off 1 base at V and 0 bases at J, with 19 bases between the two ends. Germline V lookup: CDR1 SEHNR, CDR2 FQNEAQ (reference sequence). This CDR3 has 19 residues. CDR3 in DNA: TGTGCCAGCAGCTTAGTAGACCTTTGGAGCCGAAGCTCCTACAATGAGCAGTTCTTC. Its protein product is CASSLVDLWSRSSYNEQFF. The full variable domain, rest sourced from reference TRBV7-9 and TRBJ2-1, is DTGVSQNPRHKITKRGQNVTFRCDPISEHNRLYWYRQTLGQGPEFLTYFQNEAQLEKSRLLSDRFSAERPKGSFSTLEIQRTEQGDSAMYLCASSLVDLWSRSSYNEQFFGPGTRLTVL.

V and J are TRBV6-5 and TRBJ1-2, with D possibly being TRBD1 (5 bases). Germline lookup yields CDR1 MNHEY and CDR2 SVGAGI. The V end was cut by 2 bases, the J end by 3 bases, with 7 bases between. The CDR3 has 13 residues. The DNA of the CDR3 is TGTGCCAGCAGTTACCGCAGGGACTATGGCTACACCTTC. Amino acid sequence: CASSYRRDYGYTF.

This chain joins TRBV28 and TRBJ1-2, with D possibly being TRBD1 (5 bases). The CDR3 extends over 16 amino acids. Trimming cost V 5 bases and J 4 bases, with 20 bases left between them. Germline V gene sequence: CDR1 MDHEN, CDR2 SYDVKM. The chain's CDR3 is CASSRGTGENSYGYTF. Here the CDR3 DNA reads TGTGCCAGCAGTCGTGGGACGGGAGAGAATTCCTATGGCTACACCTTC.

V gene TRBV3-1 (or the pseudogene TRBV3-2) combines with J gene TRBJ2-7; TRBD2 agrees at 8 bases. This CDR3 has 15 amino acids. V lost 2 bases, J lost 4 bases, and 7 bases stayed unmatched. Germline V gives CDR1 LGHDT, CDR2 YNNKEL (reference sequence). The CDR3 protein is CASSQTGGPAYEQYF. For the CDR3, the DNA is TGTGCCAGCAGCCAAACGGGAGGGCCGGCGTACGAGCAGTACTTC.